This passage covers 20 T cell receptor beta chains from one sample sequenced in a study of T cells after posttransplantation cyclophosphamide (dated by TCRdb to the mid-2010s). The library was built by means of the immunoSEQ multiplex PCR assay. The immuneACCESS repertoire file appears here via TCRdb, limited to in-frame rearrangements. These files lack a portion of the clones; in checked studies, under half of the deficit traces to unresolved V genes, and the cause of the others is not known. This sample has more than 9,500 clones in its table, and about 90% of those were observed once. The top ten clonotypes cover around 4% of the sample. The treatment or condition label, as the study defines it: high-dose cyclophosphamide on days +3 and +4 as single-agent GVHD prophylaxis. Patients in the PTCy group got busulfan and fludarabine conditioning, a marrow graft from a related or unrelated donor, and cyclophosphamide on days +3 and +4.

Sequenced here: PBMCs, sampled after allogeneic stem cell transplant with posttransplant cyclophosphamide. These receptors originate from a female patient under 45 who received an allogeneic stem cell transplant from an unrelated donor, was CMV-positive, and had no GVHD. After a transplant, some of the T cells may come from the graft donor.

The J gene is TRBJ2-2, the V gene TRBV7-9; D not resolved. CDR1 is SEHNR, CDR2 FQNEAQ, per germline (reference sequence). The V end was cut by 5 bases, the J end by 4 bases, with 8 bases between. The CDR3 totals 13 residues. The CDR3 nucleotides are TGTGCCAGCAGCCTGACGGGCACCGGGGAGCTGTTTTTT. It translates to CASSLTGTGELFF.

The chain carries TRBV18 and TRBJ1-6; 7 positions agree with TRBD1. V dropped 1 base and J dropped 5; count of bases not matched to a gene: 2. CDR1 is KGHSH and CDR2 is LQKENI in the germline V gene. The CDR3 runs to 15 residues. CDR3 sequence: CASSPLQGHNSPLHF. CDR3 DNA sequence: TGTGCCAGCTCACCACTACAGGGGCATAATTCACCCCTCCACTTT. The whole variable domain, filled in from reference TRBV18 and TRBJ1-6, reads NAGVMQNPRHLVRRRGQEARLRCSPMKGHSHVYWYRQLPEEGLKFMVYLQKENIIDESGMPKERFSAEFPKEGPSILRIQQVVRGDSAAYFCASSPLQGHNSPLHFGNGTRLTVT.

This chain uses TRBV9 with TRBJ1-2, with 8 positions matching TRBD1. CDR3 size: 15 residues. Germline assignment: CDR1 SGDLS and CDR2 YYNGEE. Trimming cost V 3 bases and J 4 bases; bases outside gene matches: 8. The CDR3 loop is CASSAIGTGLYGYTF. The CDR3 DNA is TGTGCCAGCAGCGCTATCGGGACAGGTCTCTATGGCTACACCTTC.

The rearrangement joins TRBV28 to TRBJ2-2; TRBD1 matches 7 bases. Germline assignment: CDR1 MDHEN and CDR2 SYDVKM. The length of the CDR3 is 15 residues. V trimming: 4 bases; J trimming: 4 bases; junction bases outside the gene matches: 6. CDR3 nucleotides: TGTGCCAGCAGTTCGACAGGGTACCGCACCGGGGAGCTGTTTTTT. It yields the protein CASSSTGYRTGELFF.

This clone has a handful of counts. The rearrangement links TRBV10-1 to TRBJ1-1; no clear D. This CDR3 region has 15 residues. Germline-derived CDR1 and CDR2 are WNHNN and SYGVQD (reference sequence). V lost 6 bases, J lost 5 bases, and 19 bases lay in between. CDR3 sequence: CASSRSYDNRTEAFF. CDR3 DNA sequence: TGCGCCAGCAGCAGATCCTACGACAATCGGACTGAAGCTTTCTTT.

The V gene is TRBV5-1, the J gene TRBJ2-7; 11 bases align to TRBD1. Germline V CDR1 and CDR2: SGHRS, YFSETQ. Trimming at V came to 7 bases and at J to 5 bases, leaving 8 bases not matched to a gene. The CDR3 has 14 residues. The CDR3 sequence: CASSPGTGGDEQYF. The CDR3 bases are TGCGCCAGCTCACCCGGGACAGGGGGTGACGAGCAGTACTTC.

CDR3 in amino acids: CASSVPRGTGPGQETQYF. The CDR3 coding sequence is TGTGCCAGCAGCGTCCCTAGGGGGACAGGGCCCGGGCAAGAGACCCAGTACTTC. The chain has TRBV5-4 and TRBJ2-5, with 9 bases lining up with TRBD1. V dropped 4 bases and J dropped 2; count of bases not matched to a gene: 15. Germline loops: CDR1 SGHNT, CDR2 YYREEE (reference sequence). CDR3 length: 18 amino acids.

The rearrangement uses TRBV28 and TRBJ2-5, with 9 nucleotides matching TRBD2. Germline assignment: CDR1 MDHEN and CDR2 SYDVKM. Losses at the gene ends were 10 bases for V and 5 bases for J; bases not matched to a gene: 11. This CDR3 contains 14 residues. The CDR3 sequence: CATLNSGSWETQYF. In DNA form, the CDR3 reads TGTGCCACCTTAAATAGCGGGAGTTGGGAGACCCAGTACTTC. The variable domain in full, with the rest retrieved from reference TRBV28 and TRBJ2-5, is DVKVTQSSRYLVKRTGEKVFLECVQDMDHENMFWYRQDPGLGLRLIYFSYDVKMKEKGDIPEGYSVSREKKERFSLILESASTNQTSMYLCATLNSGSWETQYFGPGTRLLVL.

V and J are TRBV19 and TRBJ2-2; 9 nucleotides match TRBD2. Germline CDR1 LNHDA, CDR2 SQIVND (reference sequence). The CDR3 is made up of 17 amino acids. V gave up 2 bases and J gave up 0 bases; unmatched junction bases: 4. CDR3 in amino acids: CASSILAGASNTGELFF. The CDR3 DNA follows: TGTGCCAGTAGTATATTAGCGGGGGCCTCGAACACCGGGGAGCTGTTTTTT.

This sequence joins TRBV7-9 and TRBJ1-5; no reliable D call. V was shortened by 4 bases and J by 0 bases, with 7 bases between the two germline ends. CDR3 length equals 14 residues. Germline CDR1 reads SEHNR; CDR2 reads FQNEAQ (reference sequence). The CDR3 DNA follows: TGTGCCAGCAGCTCAGAATATAGCAATCAGCCCCAGCATTTT. Its translation: CASSSEYSNQPQHF.

The genes are TRBV4-1 and TRBJ2-7; D is perhaps TRBD2 (7 bases). Germline-derived CDR1 and CDR2 are MGHRA and YSYEKL. The CDR3 loop spans 17 amino acids. V lost 6 bases to trimming and J lost 2 bases, with 23 bases between them. As DNA, the CDR3 is TGCGCCAGCAGTACAGAGGGGGGGGGCGCGCGTCCCTACGAGCAGTACTTC. Translated: CASSTEGGGARPYEQYF.

The chain recombines TRBV4-1 with TRBJ2-3; D gene uncertain. Deletions cut 4 bases from V and 7 bases from J, with 18 bases between. This CDR3 region has 15 residues. Germline V lookup: CDR1 MGHRA, CDR2 YSYEKL. This CDR3 reads CASSPPIGRGYTQYF. The DNA of the CDR3 is TGCGCCAGCAGCCCCCCCATAGGAAGAGGATATACGCAGTATTTT.

The V gene is TRBV7-3, the J gene TRBJ1-6; the D gene is possibly TRBD1 (6 bases). Germline CDR1 SGHTA, CDR2 FQGTGA. Trimming pared 3 bases from V and 7 bases from J, leaving 13 bases between. The CDR3 runs 15 residues. The CDR3 spells CASSLSGQPNSPLHF. The CDR3 bases are TGTGCCAGCAGCTTGTCAGGACAGCCCAATTCACCCCTCCACTTT. The whole variable domain, remainder taken from reference TRBV7-3 and TRBJ1-6, is GAGVSQTPSNKVTEKGKYVELRCDPISGHTALYWYRQSLGQGPEFLIYFQGTGAADDSGLPNDRFFAVRPEGSVSTLKIQRTERGDSAVYLCASSLSGQPNSPLHFGNGTRLTVT.

The chain has TRBV27 and TRBJ2-3; TRBD2 matches at 10 bases. The J segment lost 7 bases and the V segment lost 3 bases, leaving 7 bases of the junction unmatched. The CDR3 has 15 residues. Looked up from germline, CDR1 is MNHEY and CDR2 is SMNVEV (reference sequence). CDR3: CASSFEPSGGNTQYF. DNA for the CDR3: TGTGCCAGCAGTTTCGAGCCTAGCGGGGGTAATACGCAGTATTTT.

The CDR3 sequence: CASSPHYQPQHF. CDR3 DNA sequence: TGCGCCAGCAGCCCTCACTATCAGCCCCAGCATTTT. The V call is TRBV10-2, the J call TRBJ1-5; D call uncertain. Germline V gene data show CDR1 as WSHSY and CDR2 as SAAADI. The CDR3 loop spans 12 amino acids. V lost 6 bases, J lost 5 bases, and 8 bases lay in between.

The chain combines TRBV5-1 with TRBJ2-5; 9 nucleotides line up with TRBD1. Trimming removed 3 bases from V and 5 bases from J; junction bases left unmatched: 11. The CDR3 consists of 16 residues. The germline V gene encodes CDR1 SGHRS and CDR2 YFSETQ. This CDR3 is CASSYNPGTGMETQYF. In DNA form, the CDR3 reads TGCGCCAGCAGCTATAACCCCGGGACAGGGATGGAGACCCAGTACTTC.

This chain links TRBV5-6 with TRBJ2-7; TRBD2 is a possible D gene (6 bases). Trimming removed 0 bases from V and 0 bases from J, with 16 bases in between. CDR3 size: 17 residues. The V gene's germline CDR1 is SGHDT and CDR2 YYEEEE. Here the CDR3 DNA reads TGTGCCAGCAGCTTGGTAGGCGGGGCAGGACACTCCTACGAGCAGTACTTC. It encodes CASSLVGGAGHSYEQYF.

The rearrangement joins TRBV14 to TRBJ2-7; 9 bases align to TRBD2. J was trimmed by 0 bases and V by 6 bases; bases with no gene match: 3. Germline V gene sequence: CDR1 SGHDN, CDR2 FVKESK. The CDR3 contains 14 residues. This chain's CDR3 is CASRHSGSSYEQYF. For the CDR3, the DNA is TGTGCCAGCAGACATAGCGGGAGCTCCTACGAGCAGTACTTC.

In its sample, this clone was seen once. V gene TRBV9 combines with J gene TRBJ1-6; D is unresolved. The CDR3 totals 14 residues. V gave up 3 bases and J gave up 4 bases, with 8 bases separating them. In germline, CDR1 is SGDLS, CDR2 YYNGEE. The CDR3 DNA sequence: TGTGCCAGCAGCGAGACATATTATAATTCACCCCTCCACTTT. Translation gives CASSETYYNSPLHF.

V is TRBV5-1 and J is TRBJ1-1; no clear D gene. Trimming took 3 bases from V and 10 from J, leaving 22 bases between them. CDR1 SGHRS and CDR2 YFSETQ come from the germline V gene. The CDR3 contains 15 residues. This chain's CDR3 is CASSSTPGIERRAFF. The DNA for the CDR3 is TGCGCCAGCAGCTCTACCCCGGGAATCGAACGGAGAGCTTTCTTT.